The sequence of this TCR beta chain was determined in a study of technical replicates of blood from a handful of donors. CDR3 length: 16 residues. Trimming removed 3 bases from V and 2 bases from J; junction bases left unmatched: 9. Germline CDR1 GTSNPN, CDR2 SVGIG (reference sequence). Assay: immunoSEQ multiplex PCR; the TCRdb copy retains only in-frame clones and omits some. The sample has more than 70,000 clones, 90% to 95% seen once. The rearrangement joins TRBV30 to TRBJ2-5; 10 bases are shared with TRBD1. Sequenced input: T cells isolated from PBMCs. The TCR sequence derives from a human donor in good health. This CDR3 reads CAWSRPGQGIQETQYF. CDR3 DNA sequence: TGTGCCTGGAGCCGGCCGGGACAGGGGATTCAAGAGACCCAGTACTTC.